The 10 T cell receptor beta chains reported below all come from one sample, sequenced in a study of blood T cell repertoires in COVID-19. The repertoire was sequenced with immunoSEQ multiplex PCR; TCRdb's copy has only in-frame clones and lacks some. The table includes approximately 250,000 clones, roughly 86% detected once. The material sequenced was peripheral blood. These receptors originate from a man between 40 and 49 years old with active or convalescent COVID-19.

The CDR3: CASSLVGGPTDTQYF. The CDR3 DNA reads as TGCGCCAGCAGCTTGGTGGGGGGGCCAACAGATACGCAGTATTTT. The genes are TRBV5-1 and TRBJ2-3, with D perhaps TRBD2 (7 bases). V dropped 0 bases and J dropped 3 bases, with 11 bases sitting between them. This CDR3 has 15 amino acids. The germline V gene has CDR1 SGHRS and CDR2 YFSETQ.

V gene TRBV4-1 combines with J gene TRBJ2-2; TRBD1 agrees at 7 bases. The trim removed 3 bases at V and 4 bases at J, leaving 8 bases unmatched. The CDR3 is 16 amino acids. Per the germline V gene, CDR1 is MGHRA and CDR2 is YSYEKL. For the CDR3, the DNA is TGCGCCAGCAGCCAGGCTCCGGGACAGATCACCGGGGAGCTGTTTTTT. Its protein is CASSQAPGQITGELFF.

This chain links TRBV7-2 with TRBJ1-2; 9 nucleotides line up with TRBD1. The ends lost 3 bases at V and 14 bases at J; junction bases unmatched: 4. Germline V lookup: CDR1 SGHTA, CDR2 FQGNSA. This CDR3 comprises 11 residues. The CDR3 DNA reads TGTGCCAGCAGCTTGGACAGGGGTGCGACCTTC. Translated: CASSLDRGATF.

The V gene is TRBV5-1, the J gene TRBJ2-4, with TRBD1 identical over 7 bases. Germline CDR1 SGHRS, CDR2 YFSETQ. The junction had 6 bases not matched to a gene; V was cut back by 2 bases and J by 7 bases. CDR3 length: 14 residues. The CDR3 DNA sequence: TGCGCCAGCAGCTTAGGGACAGTCGGTAACATTCAGTACTTC. As protein: CASSLGTVGNIQYF.

The V and J genes are TRBV6-5 and TRBJ2-7; possible D gene TRBD1, 5 bases. The V end lost 0 bases, the J end lost 5 bases, and 14 bases lay between the germline ends. CDR1 is MNHEY, CDR2 SVGAGI, per germline. CDR3 length: 15 amino acids. The CDR3 DNA follows: TGTGCCAGCAGTTACTCCCGTGGCAGGGTACACGAGCAGTACTTC. As protein: CASSYSRGRVHEQYF.

This clone was seen once. The V and J genes are TRBV24-1 and TRBJ2-3, with 10 nucleotides matching TRBD2. V shed 1 base and J 10 bases; nucleotides not matched to a gene: 4. Germline V gene sequence: CDR1 KGHDR, CDR2 SFDVKD. This CDR3 contains 14 residues. CDR3 loop: CATSDFASGGPQYF. In nucleotides, the CDR3 is TGTGCCACCAGTGATTTTGCTAGCGGGGGCCCGCAGTATTTT.

This clone has only one observation. The gene calls are TRBV29-1 and TRBJ2-1, with 12 bases matching TRBD2. CDR3 length equals 13 residues. Germline V gene sequence: CDR1 SQVTM, CDR2 ANQGSEA. The trim removed 1 base at V and 15 bases at J, leaving 7 bases unmatched. CDR3 region: CSVEATSGGPGFF. The CDR3 DNA follows: TGCAGCGTTGAAGCGACTAGCGGGGGCCCTGGGTTCTTC.

V usage is TRBV12-3 or TRBV12-4 and J usage is TRBJ1-6; 7 nucleotides match TRBD1. V was clipped by 2 bases and J by 13 bases; unmatched bases: 2. The CDR3 spans 12 residues. CDR3 residues: CASSLPRGPLHF. In nucleotides, the CDR3 is TGTGCCAGCAGTTTACCCAGGGGGCCCCTCCACTTT.

The rearrangement joins TRBV4-1 to TRBJ2-5, with a weak D call TRBD1 (5 bases). CDR1 and CDR2 from the germline V gene are MGHRA and YSYEKL. Trimming took off 0 bases at V and 4 bases at J, with 12 bases between the two ends. This CDR3 has 15 residues. The CDR3: CASSQDSQGGETQYF. The CDR3 DNA sequence: TGCGCCAGCAGCCAAGATAGTCAGGGTGGAGAGACCCAGTACTTC.

Only a few counts were recorded for this clone. The chain carries TRBV20-1 and TRBJ2-3, with unresolved D. Per the germline V gene, CDR1 is DFQATT and CDR2 is SNEGSKA (reference sequence). The CDR3 extends over 11 amino acids. V lost 6 bases and J lost 6, with 10 bases in between. The CDR3 bases are TGCAGTGCCCCCTTACGGGATACGCAGTATTTT. Its translation is CSAPLRDTQYF.